A selection of T cell receptor beta chains follows, all from one sample in a study of blood T cell repertoires in COVID-19. The assay was immunoSEQ multiplex PCR, and TCRdb's table has in-frame clones only and misses some. This table has around 94,000 clones, around 81% appearing once. Sequencing input: peripheral blood. These receptors all come from a man over 45 with acute or convalescent COVID-19. Both conserved end residues are part of each CDR3. The D gene is left open where the match is weak. A row's size may be missing; if present it is once, few, many or a size class.

v_call: TRBV9; d_call: TRBD1; j_call: TRBJ2-6; clone_size: .; cdr3_nt: TGTGCCAGCAGCTCCCGGACAGGGACTGGGGCCAACGTCCTGACTTTC; cdr3_aa: CASSSRTGTGANVLTF
v_call: TRBV27; d_call: TRBD1; j_call: TRBJ2-7; clone_size: .; cdr3_nt: TGTGCCAGCAGTTTATCGTATGGGGACAGGGGATACGAGCAGTACTTC; cdr3_aa: CASSLSYGDRGYEQYF
v_call: TRBV9; d_call: TRBD1; j_call: TRBJ2-7; clone_size: .; cdr3_nt: TGTGCCAGCAGCGTCGGACAGGGCAGTCTTACCTACGAGCAGTACTTC; cdr3_aa: CASSVGQGSLTYEQYF
v_call: TRBV5-4; d_call: .; j_call: TRBJ1-4; clone_size: .; cdr3_nt: TGTGCCAGCAGCGCAGGGCCCGTTGCTAATGAAAAACTGTTTTTT; cdr3_aa: CASSAGPVANEKLFF
v_call: TRBV29-1; d_call: .; j_call: TRBJ2-2; clone_size: .; cdr3_nt: TGCAGCGGGGGGGAGGCCTTGGGCACCGGGGAGCTGTTTTTT; cdr3_aa: CSGGEALGTGELFF
v_call: TRBV5-1; d_call: .; j_call: TRBJ2-5; clone_size: .; cdr3_nt: TGCGCCAGCAGCTTGGTAGGGGCAGAGACCCAGTACTTC; cdr3_aa: CASSLVGAETQYF
v_call: TRBV6-1; d_call: .; j_call: TRBJ2-3; clone_size: .; cdr3_nt: TGTGCCAGCAGTGCAGACACCGCGGGACAGCGCACAGATACGCAGTATTTT; cdr3_aa: CASSADTAGQRTDTQYF
v_call: TRBV27; d_call: TRBD2; j_call: TRBJ2-3; clone_size: .; cdr3_nt: TGTGCCAGCAGTTTATTTGGCGGGAGGGAGTCAACAGATACGCAGTATTTT; cdr3_aa: CASSLFGGRESTDTQYF
v_call: TRBV27; d_call: TRBD2; j_call: TRBJ2-3; clone_size: .; cdr3_nt: TGTGCCAGCAGGACTAGCGGGAGGACAGATACGCAGTATTTT; cdr3_aa: CASRTSGRTDTQYF
v_call: TRBV28; d_call: .; j_call: TRBJ2-3; clone_size: .; cdr3_nt: TGTGCCAGCGAAAGAAGGGGTGGGCCGGGAGATACGCAGTATTTT; cdr3_aa: CASERRGGPGDTQYF
v_call: TRBV29-1; d_call: TRBD1; j_call: TRBJ1-2; clone_size: .; cdr3_nt: TGCAGCGTTTGGGACAGCCTTTTTAACTATGGCTACACCTTC; cdr3_aa: CSVWDSLFNYGYTF
v_call: TRBV5-5; d_call: .; j_call: TRBJ2-7; clone_size: .; cdr3_nt: TGTGCCAGCAGCCCCCCCCAATCCATCTACGAGCAGTACTTC; cdr3_aa: CASSPPQSIYEQYF
v_call: TRBV28; d_call: TRBD1; j_call: TRBJ2-5; clone_size: .; cdr3_nt: TGTGCCAGCAGTTTAGGCGGGACAGGGATAAAGACCCAGTACTTC; cdr3_aa: CASSLGGTGIKTQYF
v_call: TRBV12-3/TRBV12-4; d_call: .; j_call: TRBJ1-3; clone_size: once; cdr3_nt: TGTGCCAGCAGAGCAGCGGGGGGAAACACCATATATTTT; cdr3_aa: CASRAAGGNTIYF
v_call: TRBV4-3; d_call: .; j_call: TRBJ2-3; clone_size: .; cdr3_nt: TGCGCCAGCAGCCAAGTGCAGACAGATACGCAGTATTTT; cdr3_aa: CASSQVQTDTQYF